Detailed here is one T cell receptor beta chain. Using immunoSEQ multiplex PCR, the repertoire was profiled, and TCRdb retains in-frame clones only, with some absent. The sample holds roughly 70,000 clones, over 80% seen once. The data were obtained in a study of T cell changes during pregnancy in multiple sclerosis. Trimming removed 10 bases at V and 5 bases at J, with 21 bases between. Per germline, CDR1 MDHEN and CDR2 SYDVKM. The CDR3 loop spans 15 amino acids. The genes are TRBV28 and TRBJ2-1; a possible D gene is TRBD2 (6 bases). The origin of this receptor is a female donor in good health, enrolled as a control in a pregnancy study. The sample consisted of peripheral blood, taken in the third trimester of pregnancy. The DNA for the CDR3 is TGTGCCACCATAAAAAGCGGGCGTTACCACAATGAGCAGTTCTTC. It is translated as CATIKSGRYHNEQFF.